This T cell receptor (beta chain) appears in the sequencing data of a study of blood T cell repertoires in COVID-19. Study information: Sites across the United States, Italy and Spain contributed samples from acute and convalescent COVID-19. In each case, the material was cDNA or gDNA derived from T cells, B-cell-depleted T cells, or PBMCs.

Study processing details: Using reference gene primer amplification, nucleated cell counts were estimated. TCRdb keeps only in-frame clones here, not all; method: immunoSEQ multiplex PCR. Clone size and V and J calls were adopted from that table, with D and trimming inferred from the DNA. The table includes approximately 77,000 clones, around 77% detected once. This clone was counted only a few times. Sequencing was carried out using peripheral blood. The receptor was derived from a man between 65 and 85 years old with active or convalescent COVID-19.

The CDR3 DNA sequence: TGTGCCAGCAGCCGCAGATCCGGGACTAGGTCCTACGAGCAGTACTTC. It encodes CASSRRSGTRSYEQYF. This sequence joins TRBV28 and TRBJ2-7, with 8 bases that match TRBD2. CDR1 and CDR2 (germline): MDHEN, SYDVKM. CDR3 length: 16 residues. Losses at the gene ends were 6 bases for V and 1 base for J; bases not matched to a gene: 11.